Listed here are 9 T cell receptor beta chains from one sample, sequenced in a study of shared clonotypes between healthy human individuals. Only in-frame clones appear in the TCRdb table, and some are missing; sequencing was by immunoSEQ multiplex PCR. The table has 1.4 million to 1.5 million clones, over 95% seen once. Specimen: naive CD4+ T cells sorted from blood. Subset specified: CD45RA+ positively selected. These receptors were taken from a young man in good health.

This clone was counted a single time. Other DNA sequences in this sample translate to the same CDR3. J is TRBJ1-2 and V is TRBV29-1; tentatively, D is TRBD1 (6 bases). CDR1 is SQVTM and CDR2 is ANQGSEA in the germline V gene. CDR3 size: 12 residues. V shed 6 bases and J shed 2 bases, with 10 bases lying between them. For the CDR3, the DNA is TGCAGCGTCCTACAGGGCAACTATGGCTACACCTTC. Translating it yields CSVLQGNYGYTF.

This clone was counted once. The V gene is TRBV4-3, the J gene TRBJ2-7; D gene ambiguous. This CDR3 region has 11 residues. The V gene's germline CDR1 is LGHNA and CDR2 YSLEER. The V end lost 0 bases, the J end lost 6 bases, and 3 bases lay between the germline ends. CDR3 DNA: TGCGCCAGCAGCCAAGAGGGCGAGCAGTACTTC. Translation gives CASSQEGEQYF.

The rearrangement links TRBV5-5 to TRBJ2-3; D may be TRBD1 or TRBD2 (5 bases each). This CDR3 comprises 16 residues. CDR1 and CDR2 (germline): SGHKS, YYEKEE (reference sequence). V lost 6 bases, J lost 6 bases, and 23 bases lay in between. Written as DNA, the CDR3 is TGTGCCAGCACCCGGGGCGACTCTGGAGCCCACGATACGCAGTATTTT. Amino acids: CASTRGDSGAHDTQYF.

Worth noting for this clone: Distinct nucleotide sequences in the sample also encode this CDR3. The chain uses TRBV19 and TRBJ2-5; 15 positions match TRBD2. Per the germline V gene, CDR1 is LNHDA and CDR2 is SQIVND (reference sequence). V lost 8 bases and J lost 5; bases outside the gene matches: 3. CDR3 size: 14 residues. CDR3: CASSGLAGGETQYF. CDR3 coding DNA: TGTGCCAGTTCCGGACTAGCGGGAGGGGAGACCCAGTACTTC.

CDR3 DNA: TGTGCCAACTCCCCTAGCGGCCCCCACAATGAGCAGTTCTTC. Translated: CANSPSGPHNEQFF. V usage is TRBV6-1 and J usage is TRBJ2-1; 7 positions match TRBD2. The CDR3 totals 14 residues. V was clipped by 10 bases and J by 5 bases; unmatched bases: 11. Germline V gene sequence: CDR1 MNHNS, CDR2 SASEGT.

In this sample, this clone turned up once. The gene calls are TRBV4-2 and TRBJ2-6; TRBD2 is a possible D gene (6 bases). Between the trimmed V and J ends, which lost 0 bases and 4 bases, there was a span of 7 bases. The CDR3 loop spans 15 amino acids. Looked up from germline, CDR1 is LGHNA and CDR2 is YNFKEQ. The CDR3 bases are TGTGCCAGCAGCCAAGAGGCGGGGGGGGCCAACGTCCTGACTTTC. It encodes CASSQEAGGANVLTF.

To note about this clone: Additional DNA sequences in this sample encode the identical CDR3. In nucleotides, the CDR3 is TGTGCCAGCAGCCGGACAGGCTATGGCTACACCTTC. Translating it yields CASSRTGYGYTF. The rearrangement links TRBV6-5 to TRBJ1-2; 7 bases map to TRBD1. V shed 6 bases, J shed 4 bases, and the junction held 2 bases outside the gene matches. Germline CDR1 and CDR2: MNHEY and SVGAGI. This CDR3 is 12 amino acids long.

V gene TRBV18 combines with J gene TRBJ2-1; 10 nucleotides align to TRBD2. The CDR3 is made up of 17 amino acids. Germline lookup yields CDR1 KGHSH and CDR2 LQKENI. The J segment lost 9 bases and the V segment lost 2 bases, leaving 13 bases of the junction unmatched. The CDR3 DNA sequence: TGTGCCAGCTCACCATTCCGAAGCGGGAGGGCTACAGTTGAGCAGTTCTTC. Translated: CASSPFRSGRATVEQFF.

J is TRBJ2-3 and V is TRBV9, with 10 bases that match TRBD1. The J segment lost 3 bases and the V segment lost 0 bases, leaving 1 base of the junction unmatched. Germline V gives CDR1 SGDLS, CDR2 YYNGEE. CDR3 length: 15 amino acids. The CDR3 DNA follows: TGTGCCAGCAGCGTAGAGGGACAGGGGACAGATACGCAGTATTTT. The encoded protein is CASSVEGQGTDTQYF.